These 18 T cell receptor beta chains share one sample of origin, sequenced in a study of cytomegalovirus exposure and HLA in healthy donors. Repertoires were generated with immunoSEQ multiplex PCR, while TCRdb's copy carries only in-frame clones and drops some. The data show about 150,000 clones, 80% to 95% seen once. Source material: PBMCs. These receptor sequences come from a man between 18 and 35 years old in good health and CMV-seronegative.

The rearrangement joins TRBV7-6 to TRBJ1-6; 11 bases line up with TRBD1. The CDR3 runs to 15 residues. After removal of 5 bases from V and 10 bases from J, the junction contained 7 bases not matched to a gene. The germline CDR1 and CDR2 sequences are SGHVS and FNYEAQ. CDR3: CASSQRTGGDSPLHF. The CDR3 DNA sequence: TGTGCCAGCAGCCAGAGGACAGGGGGCGACTCACCCCTCCACTTT. The complete variable domain, with remaining parts taken from reference TRBV7-6 and TRBJ1-6, reads GAGVSQSPRYKVTKRGQDVALRCDPISGHVSLYWYRQALGQGPEFLTYFNYEAQQDKSGLPNDRFSAERPEGSISTLTIQRTEQRDSAMYRCASSQRTGGDSPLHFGNGTRLTVT.

The chain joins TRBV7-8 to TRBJ1-1; D is possibly TRBD1 (6 bases). The germline V gene has CDR1 SGHVS and CDR2 FQNEAQ. Deletions cut 5 bases from V and 0 bases from J, with 19 bases between. The CDR3 contains 17 residues. CDR3: CASSNHRTAYMNTEAFF. The CDR3 DNA follows: TGTGCCAGCAGCAACCACCGGACAGCTTACATGAACACTGAAGCTTTCTTT.

This chain links TRBV27 with TRBJ2-7; maybe TRBD1 (6 bases). Looked up from germline, CDR1 is MNHEY and CDR2 is SMNVEV (reference sequence). The ends were cut back, 6 bases at V and 1 base at J, with 16 bases in the middle. This CDR3 has 15 amino acids. CDR3 sequence reads: CASSPYGGQSYEQYF. CDR3 DNA: TGTGCCAGCAGCCCCTATGGGGGCCAATCCTACGAGCAGTACTTC.

The chain recombines TRBV2 with TRBJ2-7, with TRBD1 matching 9 bases. The V gene end was trimmed by 3 bases and the J gene end by 6 bases; junction bases not matched to a gene: 0. Looked up from germline, CDR1 is SNHLY and CDR2 is FYNNEI. The CDR3 consists of 12 residues. CDR3 in DNA: TGTGCCAGCAGTGAGACAGGGGGCGAGCAGTACTTC. Translating it yields CASSETGGEQYF.

Written as DNA, the CDR3 is TGTGCCAGCAGTCGGACAGGGGCAGAGGAGACCCAGTACTTC. Amino acids: CASSRTGAEETQYF. V and J are TRBV6-6 and TRBJ2-5; 9 nucleotides agree with TRBD1. V dropped 5 bases and J dropped 5; count of bases not matched to a gene: 6. Germline V gene data show CDR1 as MNHNY and CDR2 as SVGAGI (reference sequence). This CDR3 comprises 14 residues.

J is TRBJ1-4 and V is TRBV2; 8 bases agree with TRBD1. Losses at the gene ends were 7 bases for V and 8 bases for J; bases not matched to a gene: 9. The CDR3 contains 14 residues. CDR1 is SNHLY and CDR2 is FYNNEI in the germline V gene. CDR3 DNA sequence: TGTGCCAGCACTAGACAGGGGTCGGGAGAAAAACTGTTTTTT. Protein: CASTRQGSGEKLFF. Full variable domain (remainder filled in from reference TRBV2 and TRBJ1-4): EPEVTQTPSHQVTQMGQEVILRCVPISNHLYFYWYRQILGQKVEFLVSFYNNEISEKSEIFDDQFSVERPDGSNFTLKIRSTKLEDSAMYFCASTRQGSGEKLFFGSGTQLSVL.

The genes are TRBV11-3 and TRBJ2-7; D is possibly TRBD2 (7 bases). Germline V gives CDR1 SGHNT, CDR2 YENEEA. The CDR3 has 18 residues. With 0 bases removed from V and 0 bases from J, the gap between germline ends came to 18 bases. CDR3 in amino acids: CASSLEQGGSGSSYEQYV. The CDR3 bases are TGTGCCAGCAGCTTAGAACAGGGAGGTAGCGGGTCCTCCTACGAGCAGTACGTC.

The rearrangement uses TRBV9 and TRBJ1-4, with a weak D call TRBD1 (6 bases). There are 15 residues in the CDR3. Germline V gene lookup returns CDR1 SGDLS and CDR2 YYNGEE. Trimming pared 0 bases from V and 7 bases from J, leaving 13 bases between. CDR3 residues: CASSVAEGGIEKLFF. DNA of the CDR3: TGTGCCAGCAGCGTAGCTGAGGGGGGGATTGAAAAACTGTTTTTT. Full variable domain (remainder filled in from reference TRBV9 and TRBJ1-4): DSGVTQTPKHLITATGQRVTLRCSPRSGDLSVYWYQQSLDQGLQFLIQYYNGEERAKGNILERFSAQQFPDLHSELNLSSLELGDSALYFCASSVAEGGIEKLFFGSGTQLSVL.

The chain recombines TRBV18 with TRBJ2-7; possible D gene TRBD1, 5 bases. Germline V lookup: CDR1 KGHSH, CDR2 LQKENI. Trimming stripped 2 bases from V and 2 bases from J, with 10 bases between. This CDR3 comprises 14 residues. The CDR3, as DNA: TGTGCCAGCTCACCAGAGGACACAGCCTACGAGCAGTACTTC. Amino acids: CASSPEDTAYEQYF.

The V and J genes are TRBV28 and TRBJ1-1; D unresolved. The CDR3 has 13 residues. V shed 5 bases and J shed 3 bases, with 10 bases lying between them. Germline assignment: CDR1 MDHEN and CDR2 SYDVKM. Written as DNA, the CDR3 is TGTGCCAGCAGTGCGGGTCGGGACACTGAAGCTTTCTTT. This gives the protein CASSAGRDTEAFF.

CDR3 DNA sequence: TGTGCCAGCAGCCTACGCTCTACAGGGAACTACGAGCAGTACTTC. It is translated as CASSLRSTGNYEQYF. The chain has TRBV14 and TRBJ2-7, with D perhaps matching TRBD1 (6 bases). V was shortened by 4 bases and J by 3 bases, with 16 bases between the two germline ends. The CDR3 has 15 amino acids. The germline V gene has CDR1 SGHDN and CDR2 FVKESK.

The V and J genes are TRBV7-3 and TRBJ2-1; D is unclear. V dropped 2 bases and J dropped 0 bases, with 11 bases sitting between them. The CDR3 is 16 amino acids. Germline lookup yields CDR1 SGHTA and CDR2 FQGTGA. The DNA for the CDR3 is TGTGCCAGCAGCTTAGTGCCAGTAAACTCCTACAATGAGCAGTTCTTC. Protein sequence: CASSLVPVNSYNEQFF. The variable domain in full, with the rest retrieved from reference TRBV7-3 and TRBJ2-1, is GAGVSQTPSNKVTEKGKYVELRCDPISGHTALYWYRQSLGQGPEFLIYFQGTGAADDSGLPNDRFFAVRPEGSVSTLKIQRTERGDSAVYLCASSLVPVNSYNEQFFGPGTRLTVL.

This chain uses TRBV7-9 with TRBJ1-2; TRBD1 might be the D (6 bases). Germline V gene data show CDR1 as SEHNR and CDR2 as FQNEAQ (reference sequence). The CDR3 totals 10 residues. The V gene lost 10 bases and the J gene lost 4 bases, with 7 bases spanning the gap. CDR3 amino acids: CAIQGYGYTF. Written as DNA, the CDR3 is TGTGCCATACAGGGCTATGGCTACACCTTC.

J is TRBJ2-1 and V is TRBV5-1; D is unresolved. Germline CDR1 and CDR2: SGHRS and YFSETQ. Trimming shortened V by 0 bases and J by 5 bases, and 15 bases separated the two germline ends. CDR3 length equals 16 residues. CDR3 loop: CASSLAAVGAHNEQFF. The DNA for the CDR3 is TGCGCCAGCAGCTTGGCCGCGGTTGGCGCACACAATGAGCAGTTCTTC. The full variable domain, rest sourced from reference TRBV5-1 and TRBJ2-1, is KAGVTQTPRYLIKTRGQQVTLSCSPISGHRSVSWYQQTPGQGLQFLFEYFSETQRNKGNFPGRFSGRQFSNSRSEMNVSTLELGDSALYLCASSLAAVGAHNEQFFGPGTRLTVL.

The chain recombines TRBV7-8 with TRBJ2-1, with 8 bases aligning to TRBD2. CDR3 length: 15 residues. From germline, CDR1 is SGHVS and CDR2 FQNEAQ. Germline trimming cut 1 base from V and 10 bases from J; bases unmatched to any gene: 9. The CDR3 sequence: CASSLGLSGGDEQFF. In nucleotides, the CDR3 is TGTGCCAGCAGCTTAGGTTTAAGCGGGGGAGACGAGCAGTTCTTC.

The chain uses TRBV6-1 and TRBJ2-1; 9 bases agree with TRBD1. Germline CDR1 MNHNS, CDR2 SASEGT. V shed 7 bases and J 6 bases; nucleotides not matched to a gene: 7. This CDR3 has 14 residues. CDR3 sequence: CASIRRQGGNEQFF. CDR3 DNA: TGTGCCAGCATTAGGCGACAGGGGGGCAATGAGCAGTTCTTC.

This clone appeared a single time. The V and J genes are TRBV6-1 and TRBJ2-1, with D tentatively TRBD2 (6 bases). CDR3 length: 13 residues. In germline, CDR1 is MNHNS, CDR2 SASEGT. The germline V and J ends were trimmed by 7 bases and 6 bases, with 13 bases remaining between them. CDR3 in DNA: TGTGCCAGCACCTACGGGAGATCCAATGAGCAGTTCTTC. It encodes CASTYGRSNEQFF.

This rearrangement joins TRBV5-1 to TRBJ2-2, with 7 bases that match TRBD1. CDR1 and CDR2 (germline): SGHRS, YFSETQ. V shed 4 bases and J 4 bases; nucleotides not matched to a gene: 4. This CDR3 comprises 14 residues. CDR3 DNA: TGCGCCAGCAGCCCGGGACAGCTCACCGGGGAGCTGTTTTTT. It translates to CASSPGQLTGELFF.